In its sample, the clone carrying this T cell receptor (beta chain) was seen a few times. Its antigen is unidentified. This entry comes from a study of T cell repertoires in cytomegalovirus infection. Study-level information: Matching HLA type and CMV infection were both indicated by public TCR beta signatures.

Germline V gives CDR1 MGHDK, CDR2 SYGVNS. V shed 3 bases and J shed 1 base, with 3 bases lying between them. This CDR3 has 12 amino acids. Study observations and caveats: Using cumulative public TCR beta family frequency, the authors identified those who carried CMV together with the relevant HLA. The ex vivo response was dominated by HLA-C-restricted CMV-specific TCR beta clonotypes.

TCRdb fed the reads into MiXCR, producing one record per CDR3 protein. Altogether approximately 130,000 distinct CDR3 sequences are present, more than 20% being singletons, with the ten largest covering approximately 35%. The rearrangement uses TRBV25-1 and TRBJ1-1; D gene ambiguous. The source is a human donor in good health (CMV status not recorded). Some clones in this sample may be carry-over from other donors' samples. Sequenced: PBMCs, sequenced either directly or after in vitro stimulation (not recorded which). The chain's CDR3 is CASSEQNTEAFF. In DNA form, the CDR3 reads TGTGCCAGCAGTGAGCAGAACACTGAAGCTTTCTTT.